This T cell receptor (beta chain) was obtained from a study of blood T cell repertoires in COVID-19 (dated by TCRdb to the early 2020s). Concerning the study at large: Collaborator samples came from the United States, Italy and Spain and covered acute and convalescent phases of COVID-19. Nearly every sample came with metadata listing a de-identified subject ID, COVID-19 status, age in years and sex. The repertoires were made available in a free public database intended to serve as a resource for research on the immune response to SARS-CoV-2. Deeply sampled blood TCRbeta repertoires from subjects exposed to, actively infected with, or recovered from COVID-19 were included in the dataset. The prospective study material was composed of cDNA or gDNA derived from T cells, B-cell-depleted T cells, or PBMCs. HLA class I and class II types, where available, came from metadata supplied by the sample provider rather than from assay-based typing. Samples were obtained from the ongoing ImmuneRACE study (first 160 participants) and from 1,200 or so subjects provided by 6 global collaborators.

Each collaborating institution followed its own protocols to collect whole blood in K2EDTA tubes. For TCRbeta analysis, collaborators shipped samples in one of three forms: frozen whole blood, isolated PBMCs, or DNA extracted from either of those sample types. TCRbeta CDR3 regions were amplified from genomic DNA using the immunoSEQ Assay, a bias-controlled multiplex PCR. The authors' analysis ran thus. The number of nucleated cells in each sample was estimated from the amplification of reference gene primers within the assay. To quantify the absolute abundance of each unique TCRbeta CDR3 rearrangement, sequence reads were collapsed and filtered. Productive Simpson clonality was computed per sample as the square root of Simpson's diversity index over productive rearrangements. The table was pulled from immuneACCESS by TCRdb, which kept in-frame rearrangements only. Such tables lose some clones; where checked, under half of the loss comes from unresolved V genes, and the rest has no known cause. Clone size and V and J calls were adopted from that table, with D and trimming inferred from the DNA. Here the sample has about 85,000 clones; around 85% occur a single time. The leading ten clones occupy around 11% of the sample.

What the authors observed across the whole study: Clinical and demographic metadata were provided uncurated, with the amount varying by source and participant.

Germline trimming amounts to 0 bases on V and 1 base on J, with 3 as the count of junction bases outside the gene matches. CDR3 length: 17 amino acids, cysteine to phenylalanine. CDR3 DNA only is kept here, 51 bases in frame from base 1. CDR1 and CDR2 (LGHNA, YNFKEQ) derive from the germline V gene. In the case of this clone: Its antigen remains undetermined. No base-level quality is on record; no much larger clone is a single base apart.

The TCR comes from a man aged 65 to 85 with acute or convalescent COVID-19. In this chain, TRBV4-2 is recombined with TRBJ2-1, and TRBD2 matches 10 of the central bases. Source material: peripheral blood. The CDR3 region has the sequence CASSQDPSGGSYNEQFF. At the DNA level, the sequence is TGTGCCAGCAGCCAAGACCCTAGCGGGGGTTCCTACAATGAGCAGTTCTTC.